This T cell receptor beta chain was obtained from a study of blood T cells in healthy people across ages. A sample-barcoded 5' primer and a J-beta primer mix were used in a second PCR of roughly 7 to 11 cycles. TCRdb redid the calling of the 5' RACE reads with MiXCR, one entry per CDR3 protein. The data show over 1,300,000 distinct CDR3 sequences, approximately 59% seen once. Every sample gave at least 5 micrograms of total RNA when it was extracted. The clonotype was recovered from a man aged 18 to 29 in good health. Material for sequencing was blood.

The CDR3 here is CASSYAVWADTQYF. Written as DNA, the CDR3 is TGTGCCAGCAGTTACGCGGTTTGGGCAGATACGCAGTATTTT. V gene TRBV6-6 combines with J gene TRBJ2-3; no reliable D call. Germline CDR1 MNHNY, CDR2 SVGAGI (reference sequence). V dropped 2 bases and J dropped 4 bases, with 10 bases sitting between them. The CDR3 has 14 residues.